This entry lists 3 T cell receptor beta chains sequenced from one sample in a study of beta chain features in type 1 diabetes. As every portion of the isolated RNA was reverse transcribed, the sequencing read expressed TCRB transcripts. Some clones are missing from TCRdb's copy, which holds only in-frame ones; the method was immunoSEQ multiplex PCR. Among some 220,000 clones listed, 11% were seen once. The specimen was central memory CD4+ T cells from blood. These receptors originate from a man between 18 and 35 years old in good health.

This clone was detected a few times. The chain links TRBV7-9 to TRBJ2-7; maybe TRBD2 (5 bases). The CDR3 loop spans 14 amino acids. Germline CDR1 SEHNR, CDR2 FQNEAQ (reference sequence). Trimming pared 3 bases from V and 3 bases from J, leaving 12 bases between. This CDR3 reads CASSLPERSYEQYF. CDR3 DNA sequence: TGTGCCAGCAGCTTGCCCGAGCGGAGCTACGAGCAGTACTTC.

Points on this clone: A junction boundary mismatches the germline segment, possibly from a read error. This same CDR3 is encoded by further DNA sequences in the sample. This chain uses TRBV29-1 with TRBJ2-5; 9 nucleotides align to TRBD2. This CDR3 has 13 amino acids. Germline V gene lookup returns CDR1 SQVTM and CDR2 ANQGSEA. The CDR3 sequence is CSGGPGNQETQYF. The CDR3 DNA reads as TGTAGCGGGGGTCCTGGGAACCAAGAGACCCAGTACTTC.

The chain combines TRBV18 with TRBJ1-2, with TRBD1 as a possible D gene (6 bases). Between the trimmed V and J ends, which lost 0 bases and 1 base, there was a span of 9 bases. The CDR3 spans 15 residues. The germline V gene encodes CDR1 KGHSH and CDR2 LQKENI. The CDR3: CASSPPYRVNYGYTF. CDR3 nucleotide sequence: TGTGCCAGCTCACCACCGTACAGGGTTAACTATGGCTACACCTTC.